Shown below are 4 T cell receptor beta chains from a single sample sequenced in a study of T cells after yellow fever vaccination. TCRdb redid the calling of the 5' RACE reads with MiXCR, one entry per CDR3 protein. This table holds just under 600,000 distinct CDR3 sequences, around an eighth found once. The sequenced sample was PBMCs, obtained on the day of the yellow fever booster vaccination. The origin of the receptors is a man younger than 45 who received the YFV17D yellow fever vaccine.

This clonotype was observed a few times. The rearrangement joins TRBV12-5 to TRBJ2-3; 9 nucleotides align to TRBD1. Germline CDR1 is LGHNT and CDR2 is FRNRAP. The CDR3 covers 16 residues. Losses at the gene ends were 4 bases for V and 4 bases for J; bases not matched to a gene: 9. The CDR3 coding sequence is TGTGCTAGTGGTTCAACCGGGACAGGGTTCCCAGATACGCAGTATTTT. Its protein product is CASGSTGTGFPDTQYF.

The J gene is TRBJ2-1, the V gene TRBV6-2 or TRBV6-3, with a tentative D call TRBD2 (5 bases). V lost 8 bases and J lost 7, with 15 bases in between. The CDR3 is 13 residues long. The germline CDR1 and CDR2 sequences are MNHEY and SVGEGT. CDR3 nucleotide sequence: TGTGCCAGCTTTACCGGGATAGAAAATGAGCAGTTCTTC. This encodes CASFTGIENEQFF.

This clonotype was seen a few times. The rearrangement joins TRBV20-1 to TRBJ1-4; no definite D call. There are 13 residues in the CDR3. CDR1 is DFQATT and CDR2 is SNEGSKA in the germline V gene (reference sequence). The V end lost 3 bases, the J end lost 0 bases, and 5 bases lay between the germline ends. This CDR3 reads CSARVTTNEKLFF. The CDR3 region has the DNA TGCAGTGCTAGGGTTACAACTAATGAAAAACTGTTTTTT.

This clonotype appeared many times. The V and J genes are TRBV7-2 and TRBJ1-2; TRBD1 matches at 7 bases. V shed 5 bases and J 7 bases; nucleotides not matched to a gene: 13. This CDR3 is built from 15 residues. Germline V gene sequence: CDR1 SGHTA, CDR2 FQGNSA. DNA for the CDR3: TGTGCCAGCAGCCCCCGGTCGCAGGGGGACGGTGGCTACACCTTC. This translates into CASSPRSQGDGGYTF.